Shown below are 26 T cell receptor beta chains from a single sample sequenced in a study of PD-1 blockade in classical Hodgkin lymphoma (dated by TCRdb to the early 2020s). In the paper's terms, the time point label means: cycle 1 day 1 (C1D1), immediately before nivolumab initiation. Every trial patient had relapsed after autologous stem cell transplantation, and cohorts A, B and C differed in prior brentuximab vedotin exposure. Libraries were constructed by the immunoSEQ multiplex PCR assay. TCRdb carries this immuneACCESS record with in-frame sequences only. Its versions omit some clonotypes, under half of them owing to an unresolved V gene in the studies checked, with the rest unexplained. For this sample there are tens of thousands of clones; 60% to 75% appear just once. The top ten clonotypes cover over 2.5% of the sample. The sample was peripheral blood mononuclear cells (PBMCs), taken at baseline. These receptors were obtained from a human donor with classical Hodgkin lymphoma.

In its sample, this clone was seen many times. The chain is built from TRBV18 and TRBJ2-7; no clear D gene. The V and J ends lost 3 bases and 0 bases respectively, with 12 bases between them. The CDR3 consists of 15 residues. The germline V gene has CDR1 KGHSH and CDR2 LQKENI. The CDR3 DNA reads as TGTGCCAGCTCACCTACACTGCACGACTCCTACGAGCAGTACTTC. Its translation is CASSPTLHDSYEQYF.

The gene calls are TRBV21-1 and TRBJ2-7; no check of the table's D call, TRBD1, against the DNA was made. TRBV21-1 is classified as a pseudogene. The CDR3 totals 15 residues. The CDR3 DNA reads TGTGCCAGCAGCAGAAGACAGCACGAGAGGCACGAGCAGTACTTC. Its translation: CASSRRQHERHEQYF.

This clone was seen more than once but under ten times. In nucleotides, the CDR3 is TGTGCCAGCAGCTTAGAGACCCGACAGAAGGGTAGCTACACCTTC. It translates to CASSLETRQKGSYTF. The chain employs TRBV7-9 and TRBJ1-2; D might be TRBD1 (5 bases). Germline CDR1 is SEHNR and CDR2 is FQNEAQ (reference sequence). The CDR3 spans 15 residues. With 1 base removed from V and 9 bases from J, the gap between germline ends came to 18 bases.

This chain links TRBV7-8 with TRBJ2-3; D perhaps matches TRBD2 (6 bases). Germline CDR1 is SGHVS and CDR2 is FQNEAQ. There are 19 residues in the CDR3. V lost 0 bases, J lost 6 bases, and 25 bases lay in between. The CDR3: CASSLALLVARETADTQYF. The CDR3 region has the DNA TGTGCCAGCAGCTTAGCGCTACTGGTTGCCCGGGAGACAGCGGATACGCAGTATTTT.

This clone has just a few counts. The chain's CDR3 is CASSPQRPNEQFF. CDR3 DNA: TGTGCCAGCAGCCCCCAACGCCCCAATGAGCAGTTCTTC. This chain joins TRBV9 and TRBJ2-1; D is ambiguous. The CDR3 is made up of 13 amino acids. Germline V gives CDR1 SGDLS, CDR2 YYNGEE. V lost 4 bases and J lost 6, with 11 bases in between.

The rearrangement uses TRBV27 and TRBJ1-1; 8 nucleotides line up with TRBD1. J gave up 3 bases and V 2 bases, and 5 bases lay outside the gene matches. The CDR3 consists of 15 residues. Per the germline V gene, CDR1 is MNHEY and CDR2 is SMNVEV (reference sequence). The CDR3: CASSLTGGAYTEAFF. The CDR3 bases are TGTGCCAGCAGTTTAACAGGGGGGGCGTACACTGAAGCTTTCTTT.

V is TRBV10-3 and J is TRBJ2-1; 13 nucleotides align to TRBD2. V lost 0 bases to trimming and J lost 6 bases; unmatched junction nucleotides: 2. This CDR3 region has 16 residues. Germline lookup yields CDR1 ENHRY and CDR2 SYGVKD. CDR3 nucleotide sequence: TGTGCCATCAGTGAGTCCGGGACTAGCGGGATCAATGAGCAGTTCTTC. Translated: CAISESGTSGINEQFF.

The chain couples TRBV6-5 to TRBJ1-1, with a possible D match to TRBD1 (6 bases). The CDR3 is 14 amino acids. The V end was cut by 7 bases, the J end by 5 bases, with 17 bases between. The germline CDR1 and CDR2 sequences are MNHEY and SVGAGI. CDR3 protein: CASTQRGRGTEAFF. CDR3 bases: TGTGCCAGCACACAGAGGGGAAGGGGGACTGAAGCTTTCTTT.

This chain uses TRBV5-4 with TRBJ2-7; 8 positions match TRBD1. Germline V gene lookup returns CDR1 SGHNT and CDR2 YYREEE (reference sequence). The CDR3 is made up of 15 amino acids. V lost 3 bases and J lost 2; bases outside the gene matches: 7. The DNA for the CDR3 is TGTGCCAGCAGCTGGGCCGAGACAGGGGCCTACGAGCAGTACTTC. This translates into CASSWAETGAYEQYF.

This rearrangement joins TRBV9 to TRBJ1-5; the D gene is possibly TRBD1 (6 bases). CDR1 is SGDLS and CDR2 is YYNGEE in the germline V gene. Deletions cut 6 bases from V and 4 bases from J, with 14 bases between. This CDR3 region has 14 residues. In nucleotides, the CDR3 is TGTGCCAGCAACCCGGGGGCCGAGAATCAGCCCCAGCATTTT. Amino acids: CASNPGAENQPQHF.

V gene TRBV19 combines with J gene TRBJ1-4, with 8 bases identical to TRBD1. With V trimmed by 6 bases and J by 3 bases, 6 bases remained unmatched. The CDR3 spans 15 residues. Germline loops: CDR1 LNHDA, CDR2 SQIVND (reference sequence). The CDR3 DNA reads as TGTGCCAGTAGCAATCAGGGGGCGGCTAATGAAAAACTGTTTTTT. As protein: CASSNQGAANEKLFF.

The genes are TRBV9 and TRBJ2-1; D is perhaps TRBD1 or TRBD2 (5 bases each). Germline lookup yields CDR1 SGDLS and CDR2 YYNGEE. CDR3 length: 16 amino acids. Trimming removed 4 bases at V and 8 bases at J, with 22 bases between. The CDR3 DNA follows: TGTGCCAGCAGCCCCATAAGTTCAGGGTATAGCGATGAGCAGTTCTTC. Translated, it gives CASSPISSGYSDEQFF.

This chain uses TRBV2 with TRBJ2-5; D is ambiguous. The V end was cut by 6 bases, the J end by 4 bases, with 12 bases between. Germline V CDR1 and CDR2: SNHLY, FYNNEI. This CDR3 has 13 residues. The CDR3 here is CASRDGPRETQYF. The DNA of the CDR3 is TGTGCCAGCAGAGACGGGCCCAGAGAGACCCAGTACTTC.

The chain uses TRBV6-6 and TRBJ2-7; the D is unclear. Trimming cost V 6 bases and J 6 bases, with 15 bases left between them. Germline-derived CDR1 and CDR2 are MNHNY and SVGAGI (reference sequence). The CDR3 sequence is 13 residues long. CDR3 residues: CASSPFGEGEQYF. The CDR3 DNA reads TGTGCCAGCAGCCCTTTTGGGGAAGGCGAGCAGTACTTC.

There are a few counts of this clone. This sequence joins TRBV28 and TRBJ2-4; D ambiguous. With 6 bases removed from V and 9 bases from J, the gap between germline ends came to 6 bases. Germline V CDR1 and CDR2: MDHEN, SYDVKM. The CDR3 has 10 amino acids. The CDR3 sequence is CASRSGIQYF. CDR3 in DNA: TGTGCCAGCAGGAGTGGCATTCAGTACTTC.

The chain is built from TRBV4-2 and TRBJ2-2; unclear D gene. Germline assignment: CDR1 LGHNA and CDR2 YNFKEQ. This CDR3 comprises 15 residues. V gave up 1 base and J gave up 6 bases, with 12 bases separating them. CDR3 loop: CASSQVQPTAGELFF. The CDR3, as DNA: TGTGCCAGCAGCCAAGTCCAGCCTACCGCCGGGGAGCTGTTTTTT.

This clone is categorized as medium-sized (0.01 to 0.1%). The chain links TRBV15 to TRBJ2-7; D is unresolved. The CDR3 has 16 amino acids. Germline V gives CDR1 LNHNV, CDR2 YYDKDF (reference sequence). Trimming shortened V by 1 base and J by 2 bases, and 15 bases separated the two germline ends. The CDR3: CATSRGRISPTYEQYF. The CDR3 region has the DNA TGTGCCACCAGCAGAGGACGGATCTCTCCGACCTACGAGCAGTACTTC.

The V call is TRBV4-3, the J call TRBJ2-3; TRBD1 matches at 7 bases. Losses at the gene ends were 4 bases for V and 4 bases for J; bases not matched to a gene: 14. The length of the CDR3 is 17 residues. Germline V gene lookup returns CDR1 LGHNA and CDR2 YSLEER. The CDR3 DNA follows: TGCGCCAGCAGCCCGGTAACAGGAAGGGGGCTCGCAGATACGCAGTATTTT. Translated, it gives CASSPVTGRGLADTQYF.

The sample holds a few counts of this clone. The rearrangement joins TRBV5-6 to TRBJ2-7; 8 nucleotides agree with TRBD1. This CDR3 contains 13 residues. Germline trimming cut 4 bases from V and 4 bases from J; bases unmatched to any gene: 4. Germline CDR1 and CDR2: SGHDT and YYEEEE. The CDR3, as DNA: TGTGCCAGCAGCCCTTGGACAGGGTACGAGCAGTACTTC. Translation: CASSPWTGYEQYF.

The CDR3: CASSQGLSSGANVLTF. The CDR3 coding sequence is TGCGCCAGCAGCCAGGGGCTCAGCTCTGGGGCCAACGTCCTGACTTTC. V usage is TRBV4-1 and J usage is TRBJ2-6, with D maybe TRBD1 (5 bases). This CDR3 has 16 amino acids. The V gene lost 3 bases and the J gene lost 0 bases, with 9 bases spanning the gap. Germline CDR1 is MGHRA and CDR2 is YSYEKL.

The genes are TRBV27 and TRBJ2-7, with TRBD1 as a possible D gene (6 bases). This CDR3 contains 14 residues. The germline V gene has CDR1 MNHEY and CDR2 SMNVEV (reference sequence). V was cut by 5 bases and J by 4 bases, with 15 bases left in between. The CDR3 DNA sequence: TGTGCCAGCAGTACCAGGGGTCAATCATACGAGCAGTACTTC. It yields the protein CASSTRGQSYEQYF.

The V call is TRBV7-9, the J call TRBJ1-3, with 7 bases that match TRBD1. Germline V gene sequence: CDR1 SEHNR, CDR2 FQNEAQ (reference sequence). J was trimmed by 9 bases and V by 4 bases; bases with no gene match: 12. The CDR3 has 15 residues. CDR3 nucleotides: TGTGCCAGCAGCTCAGCGGGACAGCTAGGCCTCACCATATATTTT. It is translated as CASSSAGQLGLTIYF.

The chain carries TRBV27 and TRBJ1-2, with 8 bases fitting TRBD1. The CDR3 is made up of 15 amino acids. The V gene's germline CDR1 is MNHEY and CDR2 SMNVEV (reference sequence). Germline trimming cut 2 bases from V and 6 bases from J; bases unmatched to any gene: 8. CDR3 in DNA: TGTGCCAGCAGTTTAGGACCGTCGACAGGGGATGGCTACACCTTC. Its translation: CASSLGPSTGDGYTF.

CDR3 in DNA: TGTGCCAGTAGTTTGACTAGCGGGTCCGGCACTGAGCAGTTCTTC. Residues: CASSLTSGSGTEQFF. This rearrangement joins TRBV19 to TRBJ2-1, with 10 bases that match TRBD2. Trimming cost V 5 bases and J 9 bases; bases outside gene matches: 10. Germline V gives CDR1 LNHDA, CDR2 SQIVND (reference sequence). This CDR3 is 15 amino acids long. The complete variable domain, with remaining parts taken from reference TRBV19 and TRBJ2-1, reads DGGITQSPKYLFRKEGQNVTLSCEQNLNHDAMYWYRQDPGQGLRLIYYSQIVNDFQKGDIAEGYSVSREKKESFPLTVTSAQKNPTAFYLCASSLTSGSGTEQFFGPGTRLTVL.

This CDR3 is CASSEAWGGSDEQYF. CDR3 DNA sequence: TGTGCCAGCAGTGAAGCGTGGGGAGGGTCCGACGAGCAGTACTTC. This sequence joins TRBV6-1 and TRBJ2-7; TRBD2 agrees at 7 bases. J lost 5 bases, V lost 0 bases, and 7 bases had no gene match. Germline V gene data show CDR1 as MNHNS and CDR2 as SASEGT. The CDR3 has 15 amino acids.

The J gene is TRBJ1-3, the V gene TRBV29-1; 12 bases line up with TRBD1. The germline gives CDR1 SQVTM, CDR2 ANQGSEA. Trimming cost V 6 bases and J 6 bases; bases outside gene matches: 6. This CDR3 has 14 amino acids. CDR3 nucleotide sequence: TGCAGCGTCGCCGGGACAGGGGGCCTAAACACCATATATTTT. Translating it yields CSVAGTGGLNTIYF.